This TCR beta chain was profiled in a study of blood T cell repertoires in COVID-19. Study-level background: Specimens from acute and convalescent COVID-19 originated in the United States, Italy and Spain. PBMCs, B-cell-depleted T cells, or T cells provided the cDNA or gDNA that made up the material.

Between the trimmed V and J ends, which lost 2 bases and 6 bases, there was a span of 10 bases. CDR3 length: 13 residues. Looked up from germline, CDR1 is MNHEY and CDR2 is SVGAGI. Per the original methods: Estimation of nucleated cell counts relied on the amplification of reference gene primers. This table comes from immunoSEQ multiplex PCR, and its TCRdb copy is limited to in-frame clones, with some not included. The DNA gave D and trimming, while V, J and clone size come from that table. The sample has more than 300,000 clones; about 88% are singletons. Enrolled during active infection, Seattle patients were then followed longitudinally.

V and J are TRBV6-5 and TRBJ1-1; possible D gene TRBD1, 5 bases. The sample comprised peripheral blood. This sequence was found in a woman aged 70-85 years with COVID-19, enrolled during active disease. The CDR3 nucleotides read TGTGCCAGCAGTTACCTTACAGGTCCTGAAGCTTTCTTT. It specifies CASSYLTGPEAFF.